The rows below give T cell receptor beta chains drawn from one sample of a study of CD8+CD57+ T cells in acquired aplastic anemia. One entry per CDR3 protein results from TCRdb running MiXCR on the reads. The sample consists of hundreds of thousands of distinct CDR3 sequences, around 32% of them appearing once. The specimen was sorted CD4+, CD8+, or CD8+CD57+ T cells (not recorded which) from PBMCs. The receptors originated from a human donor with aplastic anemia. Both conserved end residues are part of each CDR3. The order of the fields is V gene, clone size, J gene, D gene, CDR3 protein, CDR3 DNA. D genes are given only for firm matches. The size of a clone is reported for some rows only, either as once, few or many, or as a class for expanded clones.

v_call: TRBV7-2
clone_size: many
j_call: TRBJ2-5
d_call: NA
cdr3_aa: CASSLRGGPETQYF
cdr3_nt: TGTGCCAGCAGCCTCAGAGGTGGGCCGGAGACCCAGTACTTC

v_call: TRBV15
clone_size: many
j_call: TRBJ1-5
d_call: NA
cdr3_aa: CATSRDFLPSPNQPQHF
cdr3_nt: TGTGCCACCAGCAGAGATTTCCTACCTAGCCCCAATCAGCCCCAGCATTTT

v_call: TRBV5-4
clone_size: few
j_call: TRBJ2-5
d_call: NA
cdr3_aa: CASSLVGAEQETQYF
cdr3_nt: TGTGCCAGCAGCTTGGTGGGGGCAGAACAAGAGACCCAGTACTTC

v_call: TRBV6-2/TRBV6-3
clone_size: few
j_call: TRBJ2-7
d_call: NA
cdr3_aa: CASSYGTQSYEQYF
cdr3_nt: TGTGCCAGCAGTTACGGGACACAGTCCTACGAGCAGTACTTC

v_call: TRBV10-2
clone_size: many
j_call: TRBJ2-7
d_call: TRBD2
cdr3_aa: CASIHSGRSYEQYF
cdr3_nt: TGCGCCAGCATTCACAGCGGGAGAAGCTACGAGCAGTACTTC

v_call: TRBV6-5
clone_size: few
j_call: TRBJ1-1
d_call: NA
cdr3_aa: CASNLQLNTEAFF
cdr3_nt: TGTGCCAGCAATTTGCAACTGAACACTGAAGCTTTCTTT

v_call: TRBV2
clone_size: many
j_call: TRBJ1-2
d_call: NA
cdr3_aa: CASSEAGEGYYGYTF
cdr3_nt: TGTGCCAGCAGTGAAGCCGGGGAGGGATACTATGGCTACACCTTC

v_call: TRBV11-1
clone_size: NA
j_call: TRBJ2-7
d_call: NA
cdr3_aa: CASSLTQFRDIQRHEQYF
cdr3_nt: TGTGCCAGCAGCTTGACGCAATTCCGGGACATTCAACGTCACGAGCAGTACTTC

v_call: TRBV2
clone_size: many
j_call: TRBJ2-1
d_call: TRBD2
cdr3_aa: CASSGRLAANEQFF
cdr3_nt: TGTGCCAGCAGTGGCCGACTAGCTGCAAATGAGCAGTTCTTC

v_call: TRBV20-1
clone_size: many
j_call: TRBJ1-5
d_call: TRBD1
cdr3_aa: CSADTGGEGQPQHF
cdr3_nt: TGCAGTGCTGATACAGGGGGCGAAGGGCAGCCCCAGCATTTT

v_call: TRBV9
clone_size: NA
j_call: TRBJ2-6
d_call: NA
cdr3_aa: CASSVGQSPSGANVLTF
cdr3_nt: TGTGCCAGCAGCGTCGGACAGTCGCCCTCTGGGGCCAACGTCCTGACTTTC

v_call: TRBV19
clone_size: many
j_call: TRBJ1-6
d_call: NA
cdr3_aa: CASSMGAPYNSPLHF
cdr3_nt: TGTGCCAGTAGTATGGGGGCTCCCTATAATTCACCCCTCCACTTT

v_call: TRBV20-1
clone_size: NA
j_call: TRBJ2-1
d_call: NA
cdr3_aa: CSASEQVHEQFF
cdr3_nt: TGCAGTGCTAGTGAACAGGTCCATGAGCAGTTCTTC

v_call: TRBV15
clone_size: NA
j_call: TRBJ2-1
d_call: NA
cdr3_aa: CATSRDRVGEQFF
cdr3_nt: TGTGCCACCAGCAGAGACAGGGTAGGTGAGCAGTTCTTC

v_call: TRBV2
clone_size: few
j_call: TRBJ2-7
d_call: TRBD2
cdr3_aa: CACAGGQGLAYEQYF
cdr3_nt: TGTGCCTGCGCGGGGGGCCAAGGGTTGGCCTACGAGCAGTACTTC

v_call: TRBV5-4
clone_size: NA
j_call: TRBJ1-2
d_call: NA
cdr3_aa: CASSYGGFEKDYGYTF
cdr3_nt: TGTGCCAGCAGTTACGGTGGTTTCGAAAAAGACTATGGCTACACCTTC

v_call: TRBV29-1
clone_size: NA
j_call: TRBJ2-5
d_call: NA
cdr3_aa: CSVDFGVRETQYF
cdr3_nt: TGCAGCGTTGATTTTGGGGTAAGGGAGACCCAGTACTTC

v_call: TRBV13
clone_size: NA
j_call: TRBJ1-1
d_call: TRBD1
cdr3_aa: CASSKDRRGIMNTEAFF
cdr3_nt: TGTGCCAGCAGCAAGGACAGGAGAGGCATCATGAACACTGAAGCTTTCTTT